A single sample gave rise to the 32 T cell receptor beta chains below, sequenced in a study of T cells expressing NK-cell markers. TCRdb reworked the 5' RACE reads into one entry per CDR3 protein, no DNA. The sample has roughly 180,000 distinct CDR3 sequences. The sequenced material came from blood T cells: a sorted CD56 or NKG2C T cell subset, CD4+ or CD8+ T cells, or bulk PBMC T cells (not recorded which). These receptors were taken from a woman between 18 and 69 years old in good health.

The chain has TRBV29-1 and TRBJ2-5; TCRdb returns TRBD2, unconfirmable since there is no DNA. The CDR3 sequence is 13 residues long. Germline V gene lookup returns CDR1 SQVTM and CDR2 ANQGSEA. The CDR3 region is CSALAGGQETQYF.

This sequence joins TRBV7-9 and TRBJ2-5; TCRdb designates TRBD2, a call that cannot be tested without DNA. Germline values: CDR1 SEHNR, CDR2 FQNEAQ (reference sequence). CDR3 length equals 16 residues. Here the CDR3 reads CATTLPRTGYMETQYF.

The chain joins TRBV5-4 to TRBJ2-1; lacking DNA, the TRBD2 call made by TCRdb goes unchecked. Germline V CDR1 and CDR2: SGHNT, YYREEE (reference sequence). This CDR3 spans 15 amino acids. CDR3: CASTQTSGSYNEQFF.

This chain joins TRBV2 and TRBJ1-5; the TCRdb D gene call, TRBD1, has no DNA to confirm it. The germline V gene encodes CDR1 SNHLY and CDR2 FYNNEI. The CDR3 has 15 residues. CDR3 sequence reads: CASFGTGWGNQPQHF.

J is TRBJ2-1 and V is TRBV3-1; TCRdb names TRBD2, which stays unverified in the absence of DNA. This CDR3 spans 13 amino acids. Germline CDR1 is LGHDT and CDR2 is YNNKEL (reference sequence). CDR3 amino acids: CASSQELAGRQFF.

The chain recombines TRBV7-9 with TRBJ2-1. The germline CDR1 and CDR2 sequences are SEHNR and FQNEAQ (reference sequence). The CDR3 totals 11 residues. The CDR3 is CASSPLEVTFF. Combining the CDR3 with reference TRBV7-9 and TRBJ2-1 gives the whole variable domain DTGVSQNPRHKITKRGQNVTFRCDPISEHNRLYWYRQTLGQGPEFLTYFQNEAQLEKSRLLSDRFSAERPKGSFSTLEIQRTEQGDSAMYLCASSPLEVTFFGPGTRLTVL.

The chain combines TRBV12-3 or TRBV12-4 with TRBJ2-5; TCRdb's D call, TRBD2, is unchecked because there is no DNA. The CDR3 has 13 residues. The CDR3 is CASSPTRPGTQYF.

The chain employs TRBV27 and TRBJ2-7; TCRdb's assignment of TRBD2 cannot be checked, as there is no DNA. Per the germline V gene, CDR1 is MNHEY and CDR2 is SMNVEV (reference sequence). CDR3 size: 15 residues. The CDR3 spells CAPEREGPNTYEQYF.

The CDR3: CASSVSGQGPSPLHF. This chain connects TRBV5-1 to TRBJ1-6; TCRdb designates TRBD1, a call that cannot be tested without DNA. This CDR3 is 15 amino acids long. The V gene's germline CDR1 is SGHRS and CDR2 YFSETQ.

The chain has TRBV13 and TRBJ2-2; TCRdb designates TRBD2, a call that cannot be tested without DNA. CDR1 is PRHDT and CDR2 is FYEKMQ in the germline V gene (reference sequence). This CDR3 region has 16 residues. The chain's CDR3 is CASSLKRERWTGELFF.

The V and J genes are TRBV29-1 and TRBJ2-1; as DNA is missing, the TRBD1 call by TCRdb cannot be tested. Looked up from germline, CDR1 is SQVTM and CDR2 is ANQGSEA. The CDR3 has 13 residues. The CDR3 here is CSGYPGPYNEQFF.

The chain carries TRBV7-9 and TRBJ2-5. Germline CDR1 is SEHNR and CDR2 is FQNEAQ (reference sequence). CDR3 length: 14 amino acids. The CDR3 loop is CASRVSIGRETQYF.

The J gene is TRBJ1-1, the V gene TRBV5-1. This CDR3 spans 13 amino acids. Germline values: CDR1 SGHRS, CDR2 YFSETQ. The CDR3 sequence: CASSFIKNTEAFF.

CDR3 region: CASSLGPGTGSWRTQYF. V gene TRBV7-9 combines with J gene TRBJ2-5; the TCRdb call, TRBD1, lacks DNA for checking. Germline V gives CDR1 SEHNR, CDR2 FQNEAQ (reference sequence). This CDR3 spans 17 amino acids.

The chain links TRBV15 to TRBJ2-3; checking the TCRdb D call of TRBD1 is not possible without DNA. Germline loops: CDR1 LNHNV, CDR2 YYDKDF (reference sequence). This CDR3 is built from 15 residues. The CDR3 region is CATSRSRTVTDTQYF.

The chain couples TRBV20-1 to TRBJ2-2; as DNA is missing, the TRBD2 call by TCRdb cannot be tested. The CDR3 length is 14 residues. The germline CDR1 and CDR2 sequences are DFQATT and SNEGSKA (reference sequence). CDR3 residues: CSAQGGRTTGELFF.

The chain carries TRBV10-3 and TRBJ2-3; TCRdb's D call of TRBD2 is untestable without DNA. Germline V CDR1 and CDR2: ENHRY, SYGVKD. The CDR3 spans 16 residues. CDR3 region: CAISEGTSIGADTQYF.

The CDR3 spells CSARSTNSETQYF. This sequence joins TRBV20-1 and TRBJ2-5; TCRdb returns TRBD2, unconfirmable since there is no DNA. The CDR3 is made up of 13 amino acids. Germline CDR1 and CDR2: DFQATT and SNEGSKA (reference sequence).

The rearrangement uses TRBV20-1 and TRBJ2-5; TCRdb's D call, TRBD1, is unchecked because there is no DNA. This CDR3 spans 13 amino acids. The germline CDR1 and CDR2 sequences are DFQATT and SNEGSKA (reference sequence). Here the CDR3 reads CSAAQGAPETQYF.

The genes are TRBV2 and TRBJ2-3. The CDR3 loop spans 11 amino acids. In germline, CDR1 is SNHLY, CDR2 FYNNEI. CDR3 sequence: CASTWGDTQYF.

The chain is built from TRBV5-1 and TRBJ1-1; TCRdb outputs TRBD1, but without DNA this stays unchecked. Germline V gives CDR1 SGHRS, CDR2 YFSETQ. CDR3 length equals 14 residues. The CDR3 here is CASSEGGGNTEAFF.

The chain joins TRBV4-2 to TRBJ2-1; TCRdb names TRBD2, which stays unverified in the absence of DNA. This CDR3 region has 18 residues. The germline V gene encodes CDR1 LGHNA and CDR2 YNFKEQ. CDR3 loop: CASSHGLAGGSVGNEQFF.

This chain uses TRBV20-1 with TRBJ2-2; TCRdb reports TRBD2, a call that lacks DNA to check it against. This CDR3 contains 14 residues. Germline V gene sequence: CDR1 DFQATT, CDR2 SNEGSKA (reference sequence). The CDR3: CSARVAEGTGELFF.

The chain joins TRBV27 to TRBJ2-7; without DNA, the TCRdb call of TRBD2 cannot be checked. CDR1 is MNHEY, CDR2 SMNVEV, per germline (reference sequence). This CDR3 has 14 residues. The CDR3 spells CASSQGLRTYEQYF.

The chain uses TRBV3-1 and TRBJ2-7. The germline CDR1 and CDR2 sequences are LGHDT and YNNKEL (reference sequence). This CDR3 spans 13 amino acids. CDR3 loop: CASSQASYYEQYF.

The V gene is TRBV18, the J gene TRBJ1-2. The CDR3 contains 11 residues. From germline, CDR1 is KGHSH and CDR2 LQKENI. CDR3 loop: CASSGLKGYTF.

The chain has TRBV5-1 and TRBJ2-3; as DNA is missing, the TRBD2 call by TCRdb cannot be tested. The CDR3 has 17 residues. Germline V lookup: CDR1 SGHRS, CDR2 YFSETQ. The CDR3 region is CASSLGDGLFFTDTQYF.

The CDR3 sequence: CASSPTSGVHYEQYF. The chain couples TRBV7-2 to TRBJ2-7; TCRdb gives TRBD2 as the D gene, but with no DNA this cannot be confirmed. CDR1 and CDR2 from the germline V gene are SGHTA and FQGNSA. The CDR3 sequence is 15 residues long.

The gene calls are TRBV20-1 and TRBJ2-1; as DNA is missing, the TRBD1 call by TCRdb cannot be tested. From germline, CDR1 is DFQATT and CDR2 SNEGSKA (reference sequence). The CDR3 has 15 amino acids. The CDR3 protein is CSAGSGDRGYNEQFF.

The chain is built from TRBV2 and TRBJ1-5. The germline CDR1 and CDR2 sequences are SNHLY and FYNNEI. This CDR3 comprises 15 residues. The CDR3 here is CASSSDGFGNQPQHF.

The chain combines TRBV2 with TRBJ1-5. This CDR3 is 13 amino acids long. Germline lookup yields CDR1 SNHLY and CDR2 FYNNEI. CDR3 protein: CASKGQSNQPQHF.

The rearrangement joins TRBV2 to TRBJ2-2; the TCRdb D gene call, TRBD2, has no DNA to confirm it. The V gene's germline CDR1 is SNHLY and CDR2 FYNNEI. The CDR3 is 15 residues long. The CDR3 region is CASSGIAGFTGELFF.